This TCR beta chain was recorded in a study of STAT5B mutations in CD4+ large granular lymphocyte leukemia. Findings of the study overall: CD4-sorted patient repertoires seemed more clonal than healthy CD4+ repertoires. Compared with healthy controls (2/35), patient top clones favored TRBV06 (8/27). Main leukemic clonotypes were patient-specific, but under 30% appeared at low frequency elsewhere.

Points on this clone: Its antigen is not identified.

Germline V gene sequence: CDR1 LNHDA, CDR2 SQIVND (reference sequence). The CDR3 length is 15 residues. V lost 10 bases, J lost 0 bases, and 18 bases lay in between. The assay was immunoSEQ multiplex PCR, and TCRdb's table has in-frame clones only and misses some. The data hold tens of thousands of clones, with roughly two thirds observed a single time. The receptor was derived from a human donor in good health. J is TRBJ1-2 and V is TRBV19, with D possibly matching TRBD1 (6 bases). Material for sequencing was CD4+ T cells from blood buffy coats. This CDR3 is CATQAPTGSNYGYTF. CDR3 nucleotide sequence: TGTGCCACCCAGGCACCCACAGGGTCTAACTATGGCTACACCTTC.